This T cell receptor beta chain is from a study of molecular identifiers for immune sequencing clone quantification. The study, taken as a whole, reports: Over 99% of CMV-specific effector molecules, but under 1% of naive ones, were in clones above 20 copies.

This clonotype came up many times. No antigen is known for it. TCRdb processed the PCR reads anew with MiXCR; each CDR3 protein has one entry. The sample contains 65,000 to 70,000 distinct CDR3 sequences, roughly 20% of which appear only once. Isolation of naive CD8 T cells was achieved by sorting on a CD8+CD4-CCR7+CD45RA+ phenotype. Sequencing was performed on naive CD8+ T cells from blood, with Jurkat cell RNA spiked in. The subset here: FACS-sorted CD8+CD4-CCR7+CD45RA+ naive T cells. This receptor was identified in a human donor in good health. Some libraries in this study had Jurkat cell RNA spiked in.

The CDR3 reads CASSFEQPTEMNTEAFF. CDR3 nucleotides: TGTGCCAGCAGTTTCGAGCAGCCAACTGAGATGAACACTGAAGCTTTCTTT. The chain recombines TRBV28 with TRBJ1-1; D remains unclear. CDR3 length: 17 amino acids. V shed 3 bases and J shed 0 bases, with 17 bases lying between them. CDR1 and CDR2 (germline): MDHEN, SYDVKM.